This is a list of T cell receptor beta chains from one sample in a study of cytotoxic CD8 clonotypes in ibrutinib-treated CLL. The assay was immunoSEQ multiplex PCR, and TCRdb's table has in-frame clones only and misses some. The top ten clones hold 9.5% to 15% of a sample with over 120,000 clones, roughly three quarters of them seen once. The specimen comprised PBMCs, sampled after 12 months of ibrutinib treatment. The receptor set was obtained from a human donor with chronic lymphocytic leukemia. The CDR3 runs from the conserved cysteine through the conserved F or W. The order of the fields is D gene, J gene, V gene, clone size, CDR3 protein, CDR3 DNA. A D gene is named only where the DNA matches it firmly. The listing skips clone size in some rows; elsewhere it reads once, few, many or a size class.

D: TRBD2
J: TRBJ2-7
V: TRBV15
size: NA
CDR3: CATSRWTSGGSYEQYF
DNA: TGTGCCACCAGCAGATGGACTAGCGGGGGCTCCTACGAGCAGTACTTC

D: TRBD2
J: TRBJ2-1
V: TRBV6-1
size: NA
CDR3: CASSEGLVVYEQFF
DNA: TGTGCCAGCAGTGAGGGACTAGTGGTTTATGAGCAGTTCTTC

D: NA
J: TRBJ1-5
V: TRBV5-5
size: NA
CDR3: CASSLATGRNQPQHF
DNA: TGTGCCAGCAGCTTGGCCACAGGGAGAAATCAGCCCCAGCATTTT

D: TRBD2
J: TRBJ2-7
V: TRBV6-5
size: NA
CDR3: CASSYSGSYEQYF
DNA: TGTGCCAGCAGTTATAGCGGGAGCTACGAGCAGTACTTC

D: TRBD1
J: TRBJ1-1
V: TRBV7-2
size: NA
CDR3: CASSASNRGSTEAFF
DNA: TGTGCCAGCAGCGCGTCGAACAGGGGATCCACTGAAGCTTTCTTT

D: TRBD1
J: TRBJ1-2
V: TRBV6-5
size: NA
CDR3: CASSYGTEGLGYTF
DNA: TGTGCCAGCAGTTACGGGACAGAGGGCCTTGGCTACACCTTC

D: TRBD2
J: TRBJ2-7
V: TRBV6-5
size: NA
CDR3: CASSYGTSGYEQYF
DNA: TGTGCCAGCAGTTACGGGACTAGCGGATACGAGCAGTACTTC

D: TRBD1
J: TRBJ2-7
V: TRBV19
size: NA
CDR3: CASSIGAGGYEQYF
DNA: TGTGCCAGTAGTATAGGTGCAGGGGGCTACGAGCAGTACTTC

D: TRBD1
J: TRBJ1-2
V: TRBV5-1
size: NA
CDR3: CASSPLRTGGYYGYTF
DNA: TGCGCCAGCAGCCCCCTTCGTACAGGGGGTTACTATGGCTACACCTTC

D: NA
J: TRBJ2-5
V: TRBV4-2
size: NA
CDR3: CASSQKSGGRGGETQYF
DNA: TGTGCCAGCAGCCAAAAATCCGGGGGCAGAGGAGGAGAGACCCAGTACTTC

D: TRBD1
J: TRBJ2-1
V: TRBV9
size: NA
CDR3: CASSVSYSAFGTGHRNEQFF
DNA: TGTGCCAGCAGCGTATCCTACTCGGCTTTCGGGACAGGGCATCGGAATGAGCAGTTCTTC

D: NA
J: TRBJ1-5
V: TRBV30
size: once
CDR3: CAWSVGEAETQHF
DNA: TGTGCCTGGAGTGTCGGGGAAGCGGAGACCCAGCATTTT

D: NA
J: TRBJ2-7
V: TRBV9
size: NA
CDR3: CASSGGGTSTEQYF
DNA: TGTGCCAGCAGCGGGGGAGGGACATCAACCGAGCAGTACTTC

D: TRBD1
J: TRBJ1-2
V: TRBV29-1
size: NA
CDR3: CSVDRLRTGERANYGYTF
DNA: TGCAGCGTTGATCGGCTCCGGACAGGGGAGAGGGCTAACTATGGCTACACCTTC

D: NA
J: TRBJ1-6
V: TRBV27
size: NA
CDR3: CASSPQKSLPIGLYNSPLHF
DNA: TGTGCCAGCAGTCCCCAGAAGTCCCTGCCCATAGGACTTTATAATTCACCCCTCCACTTT

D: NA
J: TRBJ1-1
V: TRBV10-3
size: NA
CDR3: CAISESNILGTEAFF
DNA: TGTGCCATCAGTGAGTCGAACATCTTGGGCACTGAAGCTTTCTTT